This TCR beta chain was recovered during a study of T cells in Graves' hyperthyroidism and ophthalmopathy. For the study at large: At the time of initial diagnosis and before any treatment, peripheral blood was collected. Study findings and constraints: Among clonotypes expanded in thyroid above 0.001, most were also found in blood.

What was amplified from RNA transcripts were TCR beta CDR3 regions. The HTBI primer set was used in a first-round RT-PCR of the TCR CDR3. TCRdb fed the multiplex PCR reads into MiXCR, producing one record per CDR3 protein. The data hold 250,000 or so distinct CDR3 sequences, with roughly 17% observed a single time. The CDR3 sequence is 13 residues long. V was clipped by 4 bases and J by 0 bases, with 7 bases between them. Germline CDR1 is SGHNT and CDR2 is YENEEA. Notes on this clonotype: What it binds is unknown.

The chain has TRBV11-3 and TRBJ2-7; possible D gene TRBD2, 6 bases. Sequenced sample: blood. This sequence was found in a woman younger than 30 with Graves' ophthalmopathy. The CDR3 nucleotides are TGTGCCAGCAGCTGGGGGGTCTCCTACGAGCAGTACTTC. This translates into CASSWGVSYEQYF.